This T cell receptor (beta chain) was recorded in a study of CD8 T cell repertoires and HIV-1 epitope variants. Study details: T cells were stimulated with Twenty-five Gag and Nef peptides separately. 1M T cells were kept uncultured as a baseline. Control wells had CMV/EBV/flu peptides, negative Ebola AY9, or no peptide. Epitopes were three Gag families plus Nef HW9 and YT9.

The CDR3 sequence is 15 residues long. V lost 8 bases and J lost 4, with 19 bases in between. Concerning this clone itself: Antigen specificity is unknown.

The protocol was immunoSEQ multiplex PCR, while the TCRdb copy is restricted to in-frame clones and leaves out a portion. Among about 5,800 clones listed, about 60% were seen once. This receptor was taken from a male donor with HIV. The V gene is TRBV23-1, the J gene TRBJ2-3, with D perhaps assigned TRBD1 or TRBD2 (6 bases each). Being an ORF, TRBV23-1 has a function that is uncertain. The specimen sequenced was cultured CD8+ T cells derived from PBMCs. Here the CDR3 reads CASPPGTSGADTQYF. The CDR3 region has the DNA TGCGCCAGCCCTCCCGGGACATCGGGGGCAGATACGCAGTATTTT.